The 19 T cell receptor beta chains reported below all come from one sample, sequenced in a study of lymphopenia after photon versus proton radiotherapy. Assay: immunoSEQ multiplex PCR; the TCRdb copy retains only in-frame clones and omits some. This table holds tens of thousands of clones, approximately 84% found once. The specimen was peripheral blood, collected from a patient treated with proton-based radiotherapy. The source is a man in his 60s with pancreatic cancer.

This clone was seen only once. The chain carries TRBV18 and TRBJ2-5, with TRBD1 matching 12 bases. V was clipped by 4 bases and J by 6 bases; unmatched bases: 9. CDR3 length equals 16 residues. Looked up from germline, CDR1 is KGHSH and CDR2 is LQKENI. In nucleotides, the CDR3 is TGTGCCAGCTCACTAGAATCCGGGACAGGGGGCCAGACCCAGTACTTC. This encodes CASSLESGTGGQTQYF.

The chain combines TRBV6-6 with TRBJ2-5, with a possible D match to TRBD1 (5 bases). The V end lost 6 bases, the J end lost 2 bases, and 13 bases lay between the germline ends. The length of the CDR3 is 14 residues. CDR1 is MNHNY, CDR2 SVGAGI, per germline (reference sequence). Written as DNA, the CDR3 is TGTGCCAGCAGAGGGTCAACAGGACAAGAGACCCAGTACTTC. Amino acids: CASRGSTGQETQYF.

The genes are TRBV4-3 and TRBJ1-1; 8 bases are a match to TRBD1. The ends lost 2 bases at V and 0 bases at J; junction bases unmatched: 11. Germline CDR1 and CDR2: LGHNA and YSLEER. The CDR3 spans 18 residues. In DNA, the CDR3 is TGCGCCAGCAGCCAAAATCAGTACAGGGGGGCCATGAACACTGAAGCTTTCTTT. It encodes CASSQNQYRGAMNTEAFF.

The CDR3 DNA follows: TGTGCCAGCAGCCTAGGACAGGAAAAGACCGGGGAGCTGTTTTTT. It codes for CASSLGQEKTGELFF. The J gene is TRBJ2-2, the V gene TRBV4-2, with 7 bases matching TRBD1. V gave up 4 bases and J gave up 5 bases; unmatched junction bases: 7. CDR3 length: 15 amino acids. Germline loops: CDR1 LGHNA, CDR2 YNFKEQ.

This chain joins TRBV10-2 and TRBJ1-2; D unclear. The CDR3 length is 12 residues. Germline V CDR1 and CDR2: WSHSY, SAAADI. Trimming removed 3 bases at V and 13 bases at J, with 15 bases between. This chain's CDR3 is CASSEGPQASTF. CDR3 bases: TGCGCCAGCAGTGAAGGCCCCCAGGCGTCCACCTTC.

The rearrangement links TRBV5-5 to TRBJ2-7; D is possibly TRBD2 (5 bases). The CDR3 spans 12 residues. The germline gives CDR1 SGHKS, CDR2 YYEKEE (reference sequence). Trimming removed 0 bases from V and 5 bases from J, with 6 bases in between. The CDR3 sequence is CASSLEEDEQYF. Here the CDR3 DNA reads TGTGCCAGCAGCTTGGAGGAGGACGAGCAGTACTTC.

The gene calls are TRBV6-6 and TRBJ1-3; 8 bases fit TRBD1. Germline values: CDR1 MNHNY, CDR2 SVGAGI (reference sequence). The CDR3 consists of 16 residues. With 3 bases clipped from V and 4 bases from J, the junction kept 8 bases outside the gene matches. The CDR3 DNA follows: TGTGCCAGCAGTTATATGACAGGGGATTCCGGAAACACCATATATTTT. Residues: CASSYMTGDSGNTIYF.

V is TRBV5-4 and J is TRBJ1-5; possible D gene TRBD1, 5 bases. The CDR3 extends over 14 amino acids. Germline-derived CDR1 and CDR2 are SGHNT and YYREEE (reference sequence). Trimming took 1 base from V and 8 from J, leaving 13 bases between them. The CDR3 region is CASSLWGTHEPQHF. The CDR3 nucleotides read TGTGCCAGCAGCTTGTGGGGGACCCACGAGCCCCAGCATTTT.

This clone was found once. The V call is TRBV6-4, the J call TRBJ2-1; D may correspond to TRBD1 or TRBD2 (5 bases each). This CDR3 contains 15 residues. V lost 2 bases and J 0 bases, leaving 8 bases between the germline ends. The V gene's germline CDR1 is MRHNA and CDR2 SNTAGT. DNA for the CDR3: TGTGCCAGCAGTGACGGGGGTAGCTCCTACAATGAGCAGTTCTTC. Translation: CASSDGGSSYNEQFF.

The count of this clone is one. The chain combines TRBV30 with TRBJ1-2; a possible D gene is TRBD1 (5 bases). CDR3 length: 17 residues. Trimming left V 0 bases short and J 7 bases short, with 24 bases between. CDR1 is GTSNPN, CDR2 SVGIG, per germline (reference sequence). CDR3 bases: TGTGCCTGGAGTGTACCCCTTAAAACTATGGGACTCGGTGGCTACACCTTC. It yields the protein CAWSVPLKTMGLGGYTF.

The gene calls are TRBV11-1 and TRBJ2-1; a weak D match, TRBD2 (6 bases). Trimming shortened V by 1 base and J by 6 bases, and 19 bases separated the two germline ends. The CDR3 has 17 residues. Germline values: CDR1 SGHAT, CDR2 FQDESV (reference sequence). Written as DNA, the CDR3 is TGTGCCAGCAGCTTAGATATATCGAGGTCTAGCGCCAATGAGCAGTTCTTC. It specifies CASSLDISRSSANEQFF.

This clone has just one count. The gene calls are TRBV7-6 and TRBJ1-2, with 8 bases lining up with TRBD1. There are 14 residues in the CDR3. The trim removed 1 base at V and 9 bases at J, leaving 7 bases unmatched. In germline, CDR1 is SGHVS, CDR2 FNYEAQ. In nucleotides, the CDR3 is TGTGCCAGCAGCTTAGGGGGACAGGTACCGAGCTACACCTTC. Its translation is CASSLGGQVPSYTF.

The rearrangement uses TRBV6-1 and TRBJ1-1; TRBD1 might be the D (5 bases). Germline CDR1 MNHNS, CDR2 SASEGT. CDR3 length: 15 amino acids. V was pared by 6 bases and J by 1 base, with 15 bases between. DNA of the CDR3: TGTGCCAGCAGCCCTAACCGGACACCGAACACTGAAGCTTTCTTT. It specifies CASSPNRTPNTEAFF.

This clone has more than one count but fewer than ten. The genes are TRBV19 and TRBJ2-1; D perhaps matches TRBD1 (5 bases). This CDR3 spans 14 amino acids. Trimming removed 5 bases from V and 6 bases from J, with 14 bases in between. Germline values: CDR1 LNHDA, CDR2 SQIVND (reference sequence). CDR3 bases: TGTGCCAGTAGTTTGGGGCCAGGGATCAATGAGCAGTTCTTC. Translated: CASSLGPGINEQFF.

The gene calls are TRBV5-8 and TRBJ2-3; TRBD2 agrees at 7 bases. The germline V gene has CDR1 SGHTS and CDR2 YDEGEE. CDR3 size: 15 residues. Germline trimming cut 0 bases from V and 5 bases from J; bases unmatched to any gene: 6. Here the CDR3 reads CASSLGLAARDTQYF. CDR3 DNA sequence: TGTGCCAGCAGCTTGGGCCTAGCGGCAAGAGATACGCAGTATTTT.

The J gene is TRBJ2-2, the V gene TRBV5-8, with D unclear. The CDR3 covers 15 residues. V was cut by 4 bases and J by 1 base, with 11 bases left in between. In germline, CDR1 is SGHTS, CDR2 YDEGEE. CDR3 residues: CASSPNVGNTGELFF. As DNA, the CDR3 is TGTGCCAGCAGCCCGAATGTAGGGAACACCGGGGAGCTGTTTTTT.

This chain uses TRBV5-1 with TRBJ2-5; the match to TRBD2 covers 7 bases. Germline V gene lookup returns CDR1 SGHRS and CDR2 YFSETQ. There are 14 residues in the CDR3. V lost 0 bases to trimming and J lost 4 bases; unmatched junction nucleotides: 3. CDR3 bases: TGCGCCAGCAGCTTGGGGTCTAGCGGAGAGACCCAGTACTTC. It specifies CASSLGSSGETQYF.

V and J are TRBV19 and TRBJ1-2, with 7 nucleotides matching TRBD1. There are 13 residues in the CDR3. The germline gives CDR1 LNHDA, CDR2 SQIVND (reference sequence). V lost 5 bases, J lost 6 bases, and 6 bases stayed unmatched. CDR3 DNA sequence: TGTGCCAGTAGTGTACTACAGGGGAATGGCTACACCTTC. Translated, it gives CASSVLQGNGYTF.

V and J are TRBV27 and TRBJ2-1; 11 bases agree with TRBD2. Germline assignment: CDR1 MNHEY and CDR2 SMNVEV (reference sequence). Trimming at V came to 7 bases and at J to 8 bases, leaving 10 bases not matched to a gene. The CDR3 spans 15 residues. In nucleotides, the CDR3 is TGTGCCAGCAATAAAGAACTAGCGGGAGTAGATGAGCAGTTCTTC. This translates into CASNKELAGVDEQFF.